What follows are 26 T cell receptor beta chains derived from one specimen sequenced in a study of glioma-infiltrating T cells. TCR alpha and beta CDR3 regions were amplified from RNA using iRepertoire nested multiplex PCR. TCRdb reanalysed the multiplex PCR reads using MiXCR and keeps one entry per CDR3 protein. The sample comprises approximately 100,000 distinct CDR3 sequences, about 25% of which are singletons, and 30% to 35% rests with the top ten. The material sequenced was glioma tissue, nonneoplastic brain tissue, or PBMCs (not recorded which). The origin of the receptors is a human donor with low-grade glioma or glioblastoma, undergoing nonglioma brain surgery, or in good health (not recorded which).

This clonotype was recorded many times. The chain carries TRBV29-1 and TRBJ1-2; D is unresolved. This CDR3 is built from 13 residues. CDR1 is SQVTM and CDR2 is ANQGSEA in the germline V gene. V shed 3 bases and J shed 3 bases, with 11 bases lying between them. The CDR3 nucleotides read TGCAGCGTTGAGTTCAGGACCGACTATGGCTACACCTTC. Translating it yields CSVEFRTDYGYTF.

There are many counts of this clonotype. The chain's CDR3 is CASWGDRADPDSYEQYF. The DNA for the CDR3 is TGTGCCAGCTGGGGGGACAGGGCCGACCCCGATTCCTACGAGCAGTACTTC. The chain recombines TRBV28 with TRBJ2-7, with TRBD1 identical over 9 bases. V was clipped by 8 bases and J by 1 base; unmatched bases: 15. The CDR3 has 17 amino acids. The germline V gene encodes CDR1 MDHEN and CDR2 SYDVKM.

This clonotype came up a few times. In nucleotides, the CDR3 is TGTGCCAGCAGTTTACCCTGGGCCTCTTCACCCCTCCACTTT. Encoded protein: CASSLPWASSPLHF. The chain uses TRBV12-3 or TRBV12-4 and TRBJ1-6; D not resolved. This CDR3 is 14 amino acids long. Between the trimmed V and J ends, which lost 2 bases and 9 bases, there was a span of 11 bases.

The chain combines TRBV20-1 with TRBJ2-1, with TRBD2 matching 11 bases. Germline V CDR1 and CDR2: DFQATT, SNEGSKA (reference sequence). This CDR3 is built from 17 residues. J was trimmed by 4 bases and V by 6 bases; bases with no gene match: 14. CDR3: CSATGLADIRGYNEQFF. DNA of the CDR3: TGCAGTGCGACGGGACTAGCGGATATTAGGGGTTACAATGAGCAGTTCTTC.

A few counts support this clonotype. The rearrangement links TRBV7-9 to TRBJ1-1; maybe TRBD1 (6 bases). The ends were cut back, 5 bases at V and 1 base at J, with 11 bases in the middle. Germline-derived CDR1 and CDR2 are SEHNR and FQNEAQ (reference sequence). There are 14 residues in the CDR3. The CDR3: CASSQGQSNTEAFF. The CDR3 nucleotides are TGTGCCAGCAGCCAGGGACAATCGAACACTGAAGCTTTCTTT.

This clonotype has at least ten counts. In DNA form, the CDR3 reads TGCGCCAGCATTTTTAGACCGAACACTGAAGCTTTCTTT. Residues: CASIFRPNTEAFF. The genes are TRBV10-2 and TRBJ1-1; D unclear. CDR1 and CDR2 (germline): WSHSY, SAAADI. The CDR3 loop spans 13 amino acids. Trimming pared 7 bases from V and 1 base from J, leaving 10 bases between.

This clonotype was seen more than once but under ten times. The CDR3 is CASSVGRTAGTDTQYF. The CDR3 DNA follows: TGTGCCAGCAGCGTAGGACGTACCGCTGGCACAGATACGCAGTATTTT. The J gene is TRBJ2-3, the V gene TRBV9; no definite D call. CDR3 length: 16 residues. Germline loops: CDR1 SGDLS, CDR2 YYNGEE. Trimming pared 0 bases from V and 1 base from J, leaving 12 bases between. Together with reference TRBV9 and TRBJ2-3, the CDR3 gives the full variable domain: DSGVTQTPKHLITATGQRVTLRCSPRSGDLSVYWYQQSLDQGLQFLIQYYNGEERAKGNILERFSAQQFPDLHSELNLSSLELGDSALYFCASSVGRTAGTDTQYFGPGTRLTVL.

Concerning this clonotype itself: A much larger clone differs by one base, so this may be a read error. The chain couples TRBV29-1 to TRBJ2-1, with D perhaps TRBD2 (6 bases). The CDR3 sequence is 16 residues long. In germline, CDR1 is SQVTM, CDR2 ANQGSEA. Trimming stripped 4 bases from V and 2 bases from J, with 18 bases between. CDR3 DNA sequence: TGCAGCGTTGTAGATCCGGATAGCGGACCCTACAATGAGCAGTTCTTC. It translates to CSVVDPDSGPYNEQFF.

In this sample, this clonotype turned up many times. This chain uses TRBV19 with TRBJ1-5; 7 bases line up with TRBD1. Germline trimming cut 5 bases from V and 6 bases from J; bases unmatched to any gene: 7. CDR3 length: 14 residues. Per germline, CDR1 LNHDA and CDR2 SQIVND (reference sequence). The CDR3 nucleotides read TGTGCCAGTAGTCCCCGACAGGGTATTCAGCCCCAGCATTTT. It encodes CASSPRQGIQPQHF.

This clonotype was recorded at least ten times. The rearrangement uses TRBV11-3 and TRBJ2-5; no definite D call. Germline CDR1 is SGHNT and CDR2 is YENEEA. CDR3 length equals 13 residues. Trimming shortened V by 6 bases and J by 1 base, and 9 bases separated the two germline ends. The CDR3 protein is CASSPVGQETQYF. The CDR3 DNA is TGTGCCAGCAGTCCTGTGGGCCAAGAGACCCAGTACTTC.

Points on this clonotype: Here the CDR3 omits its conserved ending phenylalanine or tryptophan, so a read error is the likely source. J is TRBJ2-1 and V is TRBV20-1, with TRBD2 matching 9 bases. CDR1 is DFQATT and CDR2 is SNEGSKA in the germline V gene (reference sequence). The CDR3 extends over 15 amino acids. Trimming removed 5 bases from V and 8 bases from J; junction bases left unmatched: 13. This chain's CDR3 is CSAGFAGGPGDEQFL. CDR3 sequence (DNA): TGCAGTGCTGGGTTCGCGGGGGGGCCCGGGGATGAGCAGTTCCTC.

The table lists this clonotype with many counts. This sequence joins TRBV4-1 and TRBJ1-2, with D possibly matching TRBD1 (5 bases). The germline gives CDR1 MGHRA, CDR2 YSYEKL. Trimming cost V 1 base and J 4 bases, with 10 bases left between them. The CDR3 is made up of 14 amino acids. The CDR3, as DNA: TGCGCCAGCAGCCAAGCTCAGGGCCCCTATGGCTACACCTTC. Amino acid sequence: CASSQAQGPYGYTF.

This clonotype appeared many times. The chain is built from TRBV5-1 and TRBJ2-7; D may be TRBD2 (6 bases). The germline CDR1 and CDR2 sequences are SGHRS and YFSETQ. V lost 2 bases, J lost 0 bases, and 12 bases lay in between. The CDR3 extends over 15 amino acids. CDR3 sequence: CASSFLAVSSYEQYF. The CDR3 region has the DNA TGCGCCAGCAGCTTTTTAGCGGTAAGCTCCTACGAGCAGTACTTC.

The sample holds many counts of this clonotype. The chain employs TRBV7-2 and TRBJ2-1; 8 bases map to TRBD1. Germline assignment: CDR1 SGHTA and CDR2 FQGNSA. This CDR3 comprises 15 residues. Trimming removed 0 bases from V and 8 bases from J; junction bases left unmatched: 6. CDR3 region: CASSLALGQGHEQFF. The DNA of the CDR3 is TGTGCCAGCAGCTTAGCGCTCGGACAGGGCCATGAGCAGTTCTTC.

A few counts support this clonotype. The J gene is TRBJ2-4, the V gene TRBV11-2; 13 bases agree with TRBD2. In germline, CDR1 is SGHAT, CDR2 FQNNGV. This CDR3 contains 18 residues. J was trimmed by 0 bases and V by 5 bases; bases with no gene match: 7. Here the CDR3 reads CASSHRLAGGLAKNIQYF. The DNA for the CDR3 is TGTGCCAGCAGCCACCGACTAGCGGGGGGTCTAGCCAAAAACATTCAGTACTTC.

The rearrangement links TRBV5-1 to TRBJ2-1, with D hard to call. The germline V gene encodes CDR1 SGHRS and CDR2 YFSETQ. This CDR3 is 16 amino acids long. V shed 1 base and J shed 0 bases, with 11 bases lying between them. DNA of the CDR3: TGCGCCAGCAGCTTGTGGATCTCGAGCTCCTACAATGAGCAGTTCTTC. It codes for CASSLWISSSYNEQFF.

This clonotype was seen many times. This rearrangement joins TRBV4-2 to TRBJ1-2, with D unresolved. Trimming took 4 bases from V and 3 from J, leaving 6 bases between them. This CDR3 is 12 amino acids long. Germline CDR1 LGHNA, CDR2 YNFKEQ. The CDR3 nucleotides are TGTGCCAGCAGCCGGGAAGACTATGGCTACACCTTC. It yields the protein CASSREDYGYTF.

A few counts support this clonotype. The CDR3 DNA reads as TGCAGCGTTTATCCCTCTGAGCAGTTCTTC. This encodes CSVYPSEQFF. This chain links TRBV29-1 with TRBJ2-1; D uncertain. Looked up from germline, CDR1 is SQVTM and CDR2 is ANQGSEA. This CDR3 is 10 amino acids long. V was cut by 5 bases and J by 9 bases, with 8 bases left in between.

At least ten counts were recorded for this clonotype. The DNA for the CDR3 is TGCGCCAGCAGCCAAGCCAGCCCATATAGCAATCAGCCCCAGCATTTT. Its translation is CASSQASPYSNQPQHF. The chain joins TRBV4-1 to TRBJ1-5, with unresolved D. This CDR3 is built from 16 residues. Per the germline V gene, CDR1 is MGHRA and CDR2 is YSYEKL. Trimming stripped 1 base from V and 0 bases from J, with 10 bases between.

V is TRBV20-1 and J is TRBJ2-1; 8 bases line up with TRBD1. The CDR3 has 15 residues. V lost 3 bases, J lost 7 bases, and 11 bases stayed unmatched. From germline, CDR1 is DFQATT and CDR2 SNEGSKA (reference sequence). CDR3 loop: CSARGAGGQFNEQFF. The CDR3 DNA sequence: TGCAGTGCTAGGGGGGCAGGGGGCCAGTTTAATGAGCAGTTCTTC.

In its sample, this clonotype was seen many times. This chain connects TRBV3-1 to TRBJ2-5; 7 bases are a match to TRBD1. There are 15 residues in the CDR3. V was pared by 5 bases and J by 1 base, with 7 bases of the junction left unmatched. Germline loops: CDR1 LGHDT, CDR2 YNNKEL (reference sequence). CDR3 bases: TGTGCCAGCAGCGACGCCGGGACAGCCCAAGAGACCCAGTACTTC. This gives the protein CASSDAGTAQETQYF.

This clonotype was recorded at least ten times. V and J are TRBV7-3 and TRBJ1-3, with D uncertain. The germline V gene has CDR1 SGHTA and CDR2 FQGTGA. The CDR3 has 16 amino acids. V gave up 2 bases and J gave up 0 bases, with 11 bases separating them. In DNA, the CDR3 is TGTGCCAGCAGCTTATTTCCGGCAGACTCTGGAAACACCATATATTTT. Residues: CASSLFPADSGNTIYF.

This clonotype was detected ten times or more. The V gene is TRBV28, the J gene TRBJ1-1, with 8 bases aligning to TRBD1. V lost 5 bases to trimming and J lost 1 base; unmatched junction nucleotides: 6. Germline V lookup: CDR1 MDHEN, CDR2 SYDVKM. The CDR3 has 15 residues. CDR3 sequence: CASSVAGTGNTEAFF. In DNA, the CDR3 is TGTGCCAGCAGTGTAGCCGGGACAGGGAACACTGAAGCTTTCTTT. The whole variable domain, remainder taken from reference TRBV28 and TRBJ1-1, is DVKVTQSSRYLVKRTGEKVFLECVQDMDHENMFWYRQDPGLGLRLIYFSYDVKMKEKGDIPEGYSVSREKKERFSLILESASTNQTSMYLCASSVAGTGNTEAFFGQGTRLTVV.

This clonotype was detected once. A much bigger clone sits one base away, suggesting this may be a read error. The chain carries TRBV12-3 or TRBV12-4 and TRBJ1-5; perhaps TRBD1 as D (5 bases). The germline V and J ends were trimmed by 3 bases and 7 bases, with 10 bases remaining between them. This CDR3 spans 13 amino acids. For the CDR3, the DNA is TGTGCCAGCAGTTTCCAGGGTTGGCAGCCCCAGCATTTT. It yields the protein CASSFQGWQPQHF.

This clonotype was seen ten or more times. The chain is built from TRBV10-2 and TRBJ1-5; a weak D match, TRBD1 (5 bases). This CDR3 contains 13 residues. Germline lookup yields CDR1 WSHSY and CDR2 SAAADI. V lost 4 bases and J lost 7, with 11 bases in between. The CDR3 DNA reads TGCGCCAGCAGTGGGCAGGGAGACCAGCCCCAGCATTTT. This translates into CASSGQGDQPQHF.

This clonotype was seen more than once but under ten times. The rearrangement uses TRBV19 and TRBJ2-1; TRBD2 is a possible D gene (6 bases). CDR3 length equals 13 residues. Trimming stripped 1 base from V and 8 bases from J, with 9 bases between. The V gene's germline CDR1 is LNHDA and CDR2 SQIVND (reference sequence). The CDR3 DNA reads TGTGCCAGTAGTATAGGACTAGTCGATGAGCAGTTCTTC. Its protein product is CASSIGLVDEQFF.